The sequence of this T cell receptor (beta chain) was determined in a study of shared clonotypes between healthy human individuals. Study outcomes and limitations: When compared with the clonotypes that were shared by all four sorted-subset donors, the non-shared clonotypes turned out to have lower generation probabilities.

On this clone itself: Its antigen is unknown.

Using immunoSEQ multiplex PCR, the repertoire was profiled, and TCRdb retains in-frame clones only, with some absent. The sample has 1,500,000 or so clones, around 98.5% seen once; the top ten hold approximately 0.38%. The sequenced sample consisted of naive CD4+ T cells sorted from blood. Subset in this sample: CD45RA+ positively selected. The receptor comes from a man aged 30-40 years in good health.

The CDR3 nucleotides read TGTGCCACCAGCAGAGATTGGTCCAGGCCCTATGGCTACACCTTC. Translated, it gives CATSRDWSRPYGYTF. The chain joins TRBV15 to TRBJ1-2; D ambiguous. Germline CDR1 and CDR2: LNHNV and YYDKDF (reference sequence). This CDR3 is built from 15 residues. V gave up 0 bases and J gave up 4 bases, with 12 bases separating them.